These 25 T cell receptor beta chains share one sample of origin, sequenced in a study of cytomegalovirus exposure and HLA in healthy donors. In the PCR, 60 Vbeta and 13 Jbeta primers were used. The protocol was immunoSEQ multiplex PCR, while the TCRdb copy is restricted to in-frame clones and leaves out a portion. The repertoire holds some 120,000 clones, with approximately 61% as singletons. Input material: PBMCs. Source of these receptors: a man between 25 and 39 years old in good health and CMV-seropositive.

This clone was seen once. This rearrangement joins TRBV7-3 to TRBJ2-1; 11 bases fit TRBD2. Germline V gene sequence: CDR1 SGHTA, CDR2 FQGTGA. J lost 4 bases, V lost 1 base, and 6 bases had no gene match. The length of the CDR3 is 17 residues. For the CDR3, the DNA is TGTGCCAGCAGCTTAAGCGGTAGCGGGAGGGCTTACAATGAGCAGTTCTTC. This sequence encodes CASSLSGSGRAYNEQFF. Full variable domain (missing parts from reference TRBV7-3 and TRBJ2-1): GAGVSQTPSNKVTEKGKYVELRCDPISGHTALYWYRQSLGQGPEFLIYFQGTGAADDSGLPNDRFFAVRPEGSVSTLKIQRTERGDSAVYLCASSLSGSGRAYNEQFFGPGTRLTVL.

The chain recombines TRBV4-1 with TRBJ2-3; 8 bases agree with TRBD2. In germline, CDR1 is MGHRA, CDR2 YSYEKL. The CDR3 spans 16 residues. V lost 3 bases to trimming and J lost 4 bases; unmatched junction nucleotides: 9. CDR3 region: CASSQGSGIRSDTQYF. CDR3 DNA sequence: TGCGCCAGCAGCCAGGGTAGCGGGATACGCTCAGATACGCAGTATTTT.

This clone occurred a few times. The rearrangement uses TRBV4-2 and TRBJ2-1, with 7 bases fitting TRBD2. This CDR3 has 10 residues. Germline V gene sequence: CDR1 LGHNA, CDR2 YNFKEQ. With 8 bases clipped from V and 9 bases from J, the junction kept 1 base outside the gene matches. The DNA of the CDR3 is TGTGCCAGCGGCGGGGGTGAGCAGTTCTTC. This codes for CASGGGEQFF.

The rearrangement links TRBV29-1 to TRBJ2-3; D is possibly TRBD1 (5 bases). Germline lookup yields CDR1 SQVTM and CDR2 ANQGSEA. This CDR3 is 13 amino acids long. Trimming removed 5 bases from V and 0 bases from J, with 9 bases in between. CDR3 DNA sequence: TGCAGCGTTAACAGGATTAGCACAGATACGCAGTATTTT. The encoded protein is CSVNRISTDTQYF.

This chain uses TRBV5-7 with TRBJ2-7, with TRBD2 identical over 7 bases. TRBV5-7 is an ORF, with its function uncertain. V lost 0 bases, J lost 4 bases, and 7 bases stayed unmatched. There are 15 residues in the CDR3. CDR3 sequence: CASSLVGGSPYEQYF. The CDR3 nucleotides read TGTGCCAGCAGCTTGGTTGGCGGGAGTCCGTACGAGCAGTACTTC.

V is TRBV7-9 and J is TRBJ2-3; 11 bases match TRBD2. Germline CDR1 and CDR2: SEHNR and FQNEAQ (reference sequence). Trimming cost V 5 bases and J 4 bases; bases outside gene matches: 11. CDR3 length: 17 amino acids. The CDR3 sequence is CASSPTPSGRKSDTQYF. The CDR3 coding sequence is TGTGCCAGCAGCCCGACCCCTAGCGGGAGGAAGTCAGATACGCAGTATTTT.

This clone showed up just a few times. This sequence joins TRBV27 and TRBJ2-3, with 7 nucleotides matching TRBD2. CDR3 size: 16 residues. J gave up 8 bases and V 6 bases, and 17 bases lay outside the gene matches. Germline V CDR1 and CDR2: MNHEY, SMNVEV (reference sequence). In nucleotides, the CDR3 is TGTGCCAGCAGCCCTTCTAGCGGAGAGGCACAGATTACGCAGTATTTT. Residues: CASSPSSGEAQITQYF.

This chain uses TRBV5-1 with TRBJ2-5, with TRBD1 matching over 7 bases. The better agreement between TRBJ2-7 and the DNA end casts doubt on the J call. Germline V gives CDR1 SGHRS, CDR2 YFSETQ. The CDR3 sequence is 16 residues long. The CDR3 coding sequence is TGCGCCAGCAGCTTGGGAGGGACAGTGACCTCCTACGAGCAGTACTTC. This gives the protein CASSLGGTVTSYEQYF.

To note about this clone: This same CDR3 is encoded by further DNA sequences in the sample. The rearrangement joins TRBV19 to TRBJ1-1; D is unresolved. This CDR3 contains 13 residues. Trimming removed 6 bases from V and 0 bases from J, with 8 bases in between. CDR1 is LNHDA, CDR2 SQIVND, per germline (reference sequence). CDR3 in amino acids: CASRGQLNTEAFF. The CDR3 region has the DNA TGTGCCAGTAGGGGCCAGCTGAACACTGAAGCTTTCTTT.

This clone has just one count. J is TRBJ2-3 and V is TRBV2, with TRBD2 matching 14 bases. Germline-derived CDR1 and CDR2 are SNHLY and FYNNEI. The CDR3 has 14 residues. J was trimmed by 5 bases and V by 9 bases; bases with no gene match: 4. The CDR3 loop reads CASHGLAGGDTQYF. In DNA form, the CDR3 reads TGTGCCAGTCATGGACTAGCGGGAGGAGATACGCAGTATTTT.

The chain links TRBV5-1 to TRBJ1-2, with 12 bases identical to TRBD1. V dropped 3 bases and J dropped 3; count of bases not matched to a gene: 3. CDR3 size: 15 residues. Germline CDR1 SGHRS, CDR2 YFSETQ. The CDR3, as DNA: TGCGCCAGCAGCTGGGGACAGGGGGCTGACTATGGCTACACCTTC. Translation: CASSWGQGADYGYTF.

The V and J genes are TRBV7-9 and TRBJ1-1; possibly TRBD1 for D (5 bases). The V and J ends lost 2 bases and 5 bases respectively, with 12 bases between them. The CDR3 has 14 residues. The V gene's germline CDR1 is SEHNR and CDR2 FQNEAQ (reference sequence). This chain's CDR3 is CASSLTTVYTEAFF. The DNA for the CDR3 is TGTGCCAGCAGCTTAACGACAGTATATACTGAAGCTTTCTTT.

The chain joins TRBV6-1 to TRBJ2-7; D is perhaps TRBD2 (6 bases). With 8 bases removed from V and 5 bases from J, the gap between germline ends came to 16 bases. The germline gives CDR1 MNHNS, CDR2 SASEGT. CDR3 length: 13 amino acids. The CDR3 sequence: CASRGTSRDEQYF. Here the CDR3 DNA reads TGTGCCAGCCGCGGGACGAGTCGCGACGAGCAGTACTTC.

J is TRBJ2-1 and V is TRBV29-1, with 9 bases identical to TRBD2. The germline CDR1 and CDR2 sequences are SQVTM and ANQGSEA. The ends lost 4 bases at V and 5 bases at J; junction bases unmatched: 3. CDR3 size: 13 residues. CDR3 residues: CSVGLAEDNEQFF. The CDR3 region has the DNA TGCAGCGTTGGACTAGCGGAGGACAATGAGCAGTTCTTC.

This clone was counted once. The chain recombines TRBV7-3 with TRBJ1-1, with D possibly TRBD1 on 5 matching bases. The ends were cut back, 5 bases at V and 5 bases at J, with 15 bases in the middle. The CDR3 is 14 amino acids. Germline V gene data show CDR1 as SGHTA and CDR2 as FQGTGA. CDR3 nucleotides: TGTGCCAGCAGCCCGGGACTCTTAGGGACTGAAGCTTTCTTT. Its translation is CASSPGLLGTEAFF.

The rearrangement links TRBV5-1 to TRBJ2-1; D perhaps matches TRBD1 (6 bases). Germline V gene data show CDR1 as SGHRS and CDR2 as YFSETQ. The CDR3 extends over 16 amino acids. Trimming cost V 4 bases and J 4 bases, with 18 bases left between them. The CDR3 DNA reads TGCGCCAGCAGCGCCGGACAGATCGCTTCTTACAATGAGCAGTTCTTC. It codes for CASSAGQIASYNEQFF.

The chain couples TRBV5-4 to TRBJ2-3; TRBD2 aligns across 8 bases. Germline CDR1 reads SGHNT; CDR2 reads YYREEE (reference sequence). The CDR3 spans 14 residues. V lost 1 base to trimming and J lost 4 bases; unmatched junction nucleotides: 2. The CDR3, as DNA: TGTGCCAGCAGCTTGACGGGACTAGCAGATACGCAGTATTTT. Amino acids: CASSLTGLADTQYF. The variable domain in full, completed from reference TRBV5-4 and TRBJ2-3, reads ETGVTQSPTHLIKTRGQQVTLRCSSQSGHNTVSWYQQALGQGPQFIFQYYREEENGRGNFPPRFSGLQFPNYSSELNVNALELDDSALYLCASSLTGLADTQYFGPGTRLTVL.

The chain recombines TRBV10-3 with TRBJ2-7; TRBD2 matches at 8 bases. The CDR3 is made up of 13 amino acids. V lost 2 bases and J lost 5; bases outside the gene matches: 2. CDR1 ENHRY and CDR2 SYGVKD come from the germline V gene. CDR3 sequence reads: CAISESGSDEQYF. In DNA form, the CDR3 reads TGTGCCATCAGTGAGAGCGGGAGCGACGAGCAGTACTTC.

This chain joins TRBV7-3 and TRBJ1-1, with D tentatively TRBD1 (5 bases). Germline CDR1 reads SGHTA; CDR2 reads FQGTGA. The CDR3 contains 13 residues. Between the trimmed V and J ends, which lost 2 bases and 6 bases, there was a span of 10 bases. CDR3: CASSLGGDSEAFF. The CDR3 nucleotides read TGTGCCAGCAGCTTAGGAGGGGATTCTGAAGCTTTCTTT. The full variable domain, its missing parts supplied by reference TRBV7-3 and TRBJ1-1, is GAGVSQTPSNKVTEKGKYVELRCDPISGHTALYWYRQSLGQGPEFLIYFQGTGAADDSGLPNDRFFAVRPEGSVSTLKIQRTERGDSAVYLCASSLGGDSEAFFGQGTRLTVV.

The V call is TRBV7-9, the J call TRBJ2-1; 9 bases are a match to TRBD2. With V trimmed by 5 bases and J by 5 bases, 7 bases remained unmatched. This CDR3 contains 15 residues. Germline values: CDR1 SEHNR, CDR2 FQNEAQ (reference sequence). The CDR3 region has the DNA TGTGCCAGCAGCGATCGGCGGGAGGGAAACAATGAGCAGTTCTTC. It codes for CASSDRREGNNEQFF.

This clone was recorded a few times. V usage is TRBV7-9 and J usage is TRBJ2-1, with D possibly TRBD2 on 6 matching bases. CDR3 length equals 14 residues. Germline V lookup: CDR1 SEHNR, CDR2 FQNEAQ (reference sequence). Deletions cut 2 bases from V and 7 bases from J, with 12 bases between. CDR3 protein: CASSLRGGANEQFF. CDR3 coding DNA: TGTGCCAGCAGCTTAAGAGGAGGGGCGAATGAGCAGTTCTTC.

The chain links TRBV5-4 to TRBJ2-1, with a tentative D call TRBD1 (5 bases). Germline assignment: CDR1 SGHNT and CDR2 YYREEE (reference sequence). The CDR3 runs to 14 residues. Deletions cut 3 bases from V and 9 bases from J, with 16 bases between. CDR3 sequence reads: CASSWPQVNGEQFF. As DNA, the CDR3 is TGTGCCAGCAGCTGGCCACAGGTTAACGGTGAGCAGTTCTTC.

V and J are TRBV5-4 and TRBJ1-1; D not certain. CDR3 length: 13 residues. The ends were cut back, 0 bases at V and 3 bases at J, with 6 bases in the middle. Germline values: CDR1 SGHNT, CDR2 YYREEE (reference sequence). The CDR3 protein is CASSLDRHTEAFF. The CDR3 coding sequence is TGTGCCAGCAGCTTGGACAGACACACTGAAGCTTTCTTT.

This clone has only one observation. The chain is built from TRBV29-1 and TRBJ1-2, with 7 bases aligning to TRBD1. The ends lost 6 bases at V and 4 bases at J; junction bases unmatched: 11. The germline CDR1 and CDR2 sequences are SQVTM and ANQGSEA. The CDR3 totals 14 residues. CDR3 sequence (DNA): TGCAGCGTCCGGATACCGGGACAGCCCTATGGCTACACCTTC. This sequence encodes CSVRIPGQPYGYTF.

This rearrangement joins TRBV4-3 to TRBJ1-2; no clear D. Deletions cut 0 bases from V and 7 bases from J, with 15 bases between. The CDR3 is made up of 15 amino acids. CDR1 and CDR2 from the germline V gene are LGHNA and YSLEER. DNA for the CDR3: TGCGCCAGCAGCCAAGATGGGCTACCACGGGGTGGCTACACCTTC. It is translated as CASSQDGLPRGGYTF.